Below are 14 T cell receptor beta chains sequenced from a single sample in a study of tumor-infiltrating lymphocytes in primary liver carcinoma. The roughly 17-31 mg bulk tissue piece was not sorted before simultaneous RNA and DNA extraction. TCR beta cDNA was prepared out of about 510 ng total RNA by means of a constant-region primer. Sequencing libraries for TCR beta derived from three nested multiplex PCR rounds that used slightly modified ARM-PCR. Forward primers for TRBV1-TRBV30 and a C-beta reverse primer served the first two PCR rounds, at approximately 10 cycles each. TCRdb reprocessed the multiplex PCR reads via MiXCR and lists one record per CDR3 protein. This table has approximately 110,000 distinct CDR3 sequences, approximately 70% appearing once. Sequencing input: liver tumor tissue from sampling region 1. Specified subset: tumor region T1, superior pole. These receptors were taken from a woman in her fifties or sixties with primary liver carcinoma and hepatitis B virus infection.

This clonotype counts as medium-sized. The V call is TRBV11-1, the J call TRBJ1-1, with D perhaps matching TRBD1 (5 bases). Trimming shortened V by 3 bases and J by 1 base, and 12 bases separated the two germline ends. Per germline, CDR1 SGHAT and CDR2 FQDESV (reference sequence). The CDR3 is made up of 15 amino acids. The CDR3 protein is CASSFFGAANTEAFF. CDR3 in DNA: TGTGCCAGCAGCTTTTTTGGGGCAGCGAACACTGAAGCTTTCTTT.

The chain has TRBV20-1 and TRBJ2-3; no reliable D call. This CDR3 spans 12 amino acids. Germline CDR1 and CDR2: DFQATT and SNEGSKA (reference sequence). V was shortened by 7 bases and J by 2 bases, with 10 bases between the two germline ends. For the CDR3, the DNA is TGCAGTGGGCCAGACAACACAGATACGCAGTATTTT. It yields the protein CSGPDNTDTQYF.

This sequence joins TRBV11-2 and TRBJ1-2, with D possibly matching TRBD1 (6 bases). Trimming removed 5 bases from V and 4 bases from J, with 17 bases in between. Germline CDR1 reads SGHAT; CDR2 reads FQNNGV. The CDR3 runs to 15 residues. In DNA, the CDR3 is TGTGCCAGCAGCATGGATGCGACAGGAATCTATGGCTACACCTTC. Its protein product is CASSMDATGIYGYTF.

This clonotype appeared a few times. The rearrangement links TRBV7-8 to TRBJ2-3; 8 nucleotides line up with TRBD2. This CDR3 is built from 17 residues. Germline CDR1 is SGHVS and CDR2 is FQNEAQ. V lost 2 bases, J lost 1 base, and 8 bases stayed unmatched. CDR3 in DNA: TGTGCCAGCAGCTTATACCGGACGGGAGGGGGCACAGATACGCAGTATTTT. This sequence encodes CASSLYRTGGGTDTQYF.

With respect to this clonotype: The junction departs from germline at one end; a sequencing error may be responsible. This sequence joins TRBV6-6 and TRBJ2-2, with 7 bases identical to TRBD1. The germline V gene encodes CDR1 MNHNY and CDR2 SVGAGI (reference sequence). The CDR3 sequence is 17 residues long. The CDR3 region has the DNA TGTGCCAGCAGTTACGGGTCTGGACAGGAGATAACCGGGGAACTGTTTTTT. Amino acids: CASSYGSGQEITGELFF.

Many counts were recorded for this clonotype. The V gene is TRBV11-2, the J gene TRBJ2-1; TRBD2 aligns across 8 bases. CDR3 length equals 18 residues. Germline V gene lookup returns CDR1 SGHAT and CDR2 FQNNGV. V lost 2 bases to trimming and J lost 7 bases; unmatched junction nucleotides: 16. The CDR3 loop reads CASSLTSGSAGGGNEQFF. As DNA, the CDR3 is TGTGCCAGCAGCTTAACTTCTGGGTCTGCGGGAGGCGGTAATGAGCAGTTCTTC.

The gene calls are TRBV6-5 and TRBJ1-1, with 7 positions matching TRBD1. Germline loops: CDR1 MNHEY, CDR2 SVGAGI. V was pared by 2 bases and J by 4 bases, with 7 bases of the junction left unmatched. CDR3 length: 15 amino acids. The CDR3 region has the DNA TGTGCCAGCAGTTACGCAGGGGGAGTTCCCACTGAAGCTTTCTTT. Translating gives CASSYAGGVPTEAFF.

V usage is TRBV11-2 and J usage is TRBJ2-3, with D possibly being TRBD2 (7 bases). The CDR3 runs to 17 residues. The V gene's germline CDR1 is SGHAT and CDR2 FQNNGV. CDR3 sequence reads: CSCSLGGLTYTSDTQYF. CDR3 bases: TGTTCCTGCAGCTTAGGGGGACTAACGTACACGTCGGATACGCAGTATTTT.

Details on this clonotype: The junction differs from germline at one of its ends, possibly a read error. This chain connects TRBV5-1 to TRBJ2-3, with D perhaps TRBD2 (6 bases). CDR3 length: 17 residues. Germline V gives CDR1 SGHRS, CDR2 YFSETQ. CDR3 DNA sequence: TGCGCCAGCAGCGTTGCACCGGGACTCCAAGGCACAGATACGCATTATTTT. Its translation: CASSVAPGLQGTDTHYF.

Details on this clonotype: A much larger clone sits a single nucleotide away, making a read error possible. The chain links TRBV5-8 to TRBJ2-1, with 13 bases that match TRBD2. The V and J ends lost 8 bases and 9 bases, in that order; junction bases with no gene match: 14. CDR1 is SGHTS and CDR2 is YDEGEE in the germline V gene. The CDR3 has 16 residues. This chain's CDR3 is CARSVEWTSGSPEQFF. CDR3 bases: TGTGCCAGGAGCGTAGAATGGACTAGCGGGAGCCCTGAGCAGTTCTTC.

As regards this clonotype: One end of the junction varies from germline; a read error may be responsible. The chain uses TRBV30 and TRBJ2-6; D perhaps matches TRBD2 (7 bases). This CDR3 has 15 residues. Germline CDR1 reads GTSNPN; CDR2 reads SVGIG (reference sequence). CDR3 in amino acids: CAWSRGAAGANVLAF. The CDR3 nucleotides read TGTGCCTGGAGTCGGGGGGCCGCTGGGGCCAACGTCCTGGCTTTC.

As regards this clonotype: The junction and the germline gene differ at one end; a read error may be behind it. The V and J genes are TRBV11-2 and TRBJ2-3, with 7 bases lining up with TRBD2. The V gene's germline CDR1 is SGHAT and CDR2 FQNNGV. This CDR3 region has 13 residues. In DNA, the CDR3 is TGTGCCAGCAACCTGCGACGGGGGGATACGCAATATTTT. It is translated as CASNLRRGDTQYF.

The chain combines TRBV10-3 with TRBJ2-5; D tentatively reads TRBD1 or TRBD2 (5 bases each). V lost 7 bases, J lost 5 bases, and 14 bases lay in between. Germline V lookup: CDR1 ENHRY, CDR2 SYGVKD. The CDR3 sequence is 13 residues long. The DNA of the CDR3 is TGTGCCATCACCCCGGGCAGGGAGGAGACCCAGTACTTC. Protein sequence: CAITPGREETQYF.

Written as DNA, the CDR3 is TGTGCCAGCAGCTTAGCGGGAGCTTTACATGAGCAGTTCTTC. Translated, it gives CASSLAGALHEQFF. The gene calls are TRBV7-9 and TRBJ2-1, with TRBD2 as a possible D gene (5 bases). The CDR3 sequence is 14 residues long. Between the trimmed V and J ends, which lost 0 bases and 8 bases, there was a span of 11 bases. Germline V CDR1 and CDR2: SEHNR, FQNEAQ (reference sequence).